These 20 T cell receptor beta chains came from one sample sequenced in a study of cytomegalovirus exposure and HLA in healthy donors. Primers: 60 Vbeta forward and 13 Jbeta reverse. Measured with immunoSEQ multiplex PCR; TCRdb has only the in-frame clones, and not every one. Altogether 100,000 or so clones are present, about 13% being singletons, with the ten largest covering approximately 16%. The specimen was PBMCs. These receptors originate from a man aged 40-55 years in good health and CMV-seropositive.

Only a few counts were recorded for this clone. In DNA, the CDR3 is TGTGCCAGCAGCTTAGTCGCTAGCGGGATTTTCAATGAGCAGTTCTTC. Translated, it gives CASSLVASGIFNEQFF. The V call is TRBV13, the J call TRBJ2-1; the match to TRBD2 covers 9 bases. V gave up 1 base and J gave up 6 bases; unmatched junction bases: 7. Germline V CDR1 and CDR2: PRHDT, FYEKMQ (reference sequence). The CDR3 length is 16 residues.

There are a few counts of this clone. The chain has TRBV2 and TRBJ1-2; D not certain. The germline gives CDR1 SNHLY, CDR2 FYNNEI. The CDR3 runs to 12 residues. Between the trimmed V and J ends, which lost 6 bases and 3 bases, there was a span of 8 bases. The DNA of the CDR3 is TGTGCCAGCAGGTACAGAGACTATGGCTACACCTTC. It is translated as CASRYRDYGYTF. Supplemented by reference TRBV2 and TRBJ1-2, the full variable domain reads EPEVTQTPSHQVTQMGQEVILRCVPISNHLYFYWYRQILGQKVEFLVSFYNNEISEKSEIFDDQFSVERPDGSNFTLKIRSTKLEDSAMYFCASRYRDYGYTFGSGTRLTVV.

The table lists this clone with a few counts. The chain recombines TRBV7-2 with TRBJ1-5, with D uncertain. Trimming left V 2 bases short and J 2 bases short, with 4 bases between. The CDR3 totals 13 residues. Per the germline V gene, CDR1 is SGHTA and CDR2 is FQGNSA. CDR3 protein: CASSLHGNQPQHF. The CDR3 DNA sequence: TGTGCCAGCAGCTTACATGGCAATCAGCCCCAGCATTTT.

The chain links TRBV9 to TRBJ2-1; 9 bases map to TRBD2. CDR1 and CDR2 (germline): SGDLS, YYNGEE. The CDR3 loop spans 15 amino acids. The V gene end was trimmed by 7 bases and the J gene end by 4 bases; junction bases not matched to a gene: 9. CDR3 residues: CASGAGGSLYNEQFF. Here the CDR3 DNA reads TGTGCCAGCGGAGCGGGAGGTTCTCTTTACAATGAGCAGTTCTTC.

This chain joins TRBV15 and TRBJ2-2; the D gene is possibly TRBD1 (7 bases). The germline gives CDR1 LNHNV, CDR2 YYDKDF (reference sequence). V was trimmed by 1 base and J by 5 bases, leaving 11 bases between them. This CDR3 is built from 15 residues. The CDR3 DNA reads as TGTGCCACCAGCAGAGCAGGGGGGTGGACCGGGGAGCTGTTTTTT. Translating it yields CATSRAGGWTGELFF.

The chain links TRBV28 to TRBJ2-7, with TRBD1 identical over 11 bases. The germline CDR1 and CDR2 sequences are MDHEN and SYDVKM. V was pared by 4 bases and J by 4 bases, with 9 bases of the junction left unmatched. The CDR3 has 16 residues. CDR3 sequence (DNA): TGTGCCAGCAGTTCGGTTGCCGGGACAGGGGGTTACGAGCAGTACTTC. Amino acid sequence: CASSSVAGTGGYEQYF.

The gene calls are TRBV28 and TRBJ1-2; 7 bases agree with TRBD1. J lost 4 bases, V lost 6 bases, and 8 bases had no gene match. This CDR3 is built from 14 residues. Per the germline V gene, CDR1 is MDHEN and CDR2 is SYDVKM. In DNA, the CDR3 is TGTGCCAGCAGGTCGGGACAGCGAAGCTATGGCTACACCTTC. It codes for CASRSGQRSYGYTF.

The table lists this clone with a few counts. The rearrangement joins TRBV21-1 to TRBJ1-2; no DNA check was done on the table's D call, TRBD1. TRBV21-1 is a known pseudogene. The CDR3 spans 11 residues. CDR3 coding DNA: TGTGCACGGGACATGATCGATGGCTACACCTTC. Residues: CARDMIDGYTF.

A few counts support this clone. CDR3 nucleotide sequence: TGTGCCTGGAGTGTTGAGGGCAGGGGCGCTGAAGCTTTCTTT. Translated, it gives CAWSVEGRGAEAFF. The chain combines TRBV30 with TRBJ1-1, with D perhaps matching TRBD1 (6 bases). This CDR3 is built from 14 residues. CDR1 and CDR2 (germline): GTSNPN, SVGIG (reference sequence). Trimming removed 0 bases from V and 6 bases from J, with 14 bases in between. The full variable domain, its missing parts supplied by reference TRBV30 and TRBJ1-1, is SQTIHQWPATLVQPVGSPLSLECTVEGTSNPNLYWYRQAAGRGLQLLFYSVGIGQISSEVPQNLSASRPQDRQFILSSKKLLLSDSGFYLCAWSVEGRGAEAFFGQGTRLTVV.

V gene TRBV5-6 combines with J gene TRBJ1-5; the D is unclear. From germline, CDR1 is SGHDT and CDR2 YYEEEE. The CDR3 totals 13 residues. The V end lost 3 bases, the J end lost 4 bases, and 8 bases lay between the germline ends. CDR3 sequence reads: CASSSDMNQPQHF. The CDR3 DNA follows: TGTGCCAGCAGCTCCGACATGAATCAGCCCCAGCATTTT.

The CDR3: CASSLAGSLGETQYF. The CDR3 nucleotides read TGCGCCAGCAGCTTGGCAGGGTCGTTAGGAGAGACCCAGTACTTC. This rearrangement joins TRBV5-1 to TRBJ2-5; a weak D match, TRBD1 (5 bases). This CDR3 is 15 amino acids long. V lost 0 bases and J lost 4, with 13 bases in between. CDR1 is SGHRS and CDR2 is YFSETQ in the germline V gene.

This clone was observed a handful of times. V and J are TRBV10-1 and TRBJ2-7; 10 bases line up with TRBD1. The V gene end was trimmed by 5 bases and the J gene end by 4 bases; junction bases not matched to a gene: 17. The CDR3 contains 18 residues. The germline CDR1 and CDR2 sequences are WNHNN and SYGVQD (reference sequence). The CDR3 here is CASSLEWDRGRPWYEQYF. For the CDR3, the DNA is TGCGCCAGCAGTCTTGAGTGGGACAGGGGCCGCCCTTGGTACGAGCAGTACTTC.

The chain's CDR3 is CASSQGRGPYEQYF. In DNA, the CDR3 is TGTGCCAGCAGCCAAGGGCGGGGGCCGTACGAGCAGTACTTC. V and J are TRBV27 and TRBJ2-7; D might be TRBD2 (7 bases). This CDR3 has 14 residues. In germline, CDR1 is MNHEY, CDR2 SMNVEV (reference sequence). V shed 6 bases and J shed 4 bases, with 16 bases lying between them.

The chain recombines TRBV28 with TRBJ2-7; 10 bases map to TRBD2. The CDR3 has 14 residues. Germline trimming cut 6 bases from V and 4 bases from J; bases unmatched to any gene: 6. CDR1 and CDR2 from the germline V gene are MDHEN and SYDVKM. The CDR3 spells CASSLAGAGYEQYF. DNA of the CDR3: TGTGCCAGCAGCCTAGCGGGGGCCGGGTACGAGCAGTACTTC.

This clone was counted a few times. This chain connects TRBV29-1 to TRBJ2-5; 7 bases match TRBD1. Germline CDR1 is SQVTM and CDR2 is ANQGSEA. Trimming cost V 8 bases and J 1 base; bases outside gene matches: 7. The CDR3 sequence is 13 residues long. DNA for the CDR3: TGCAGCCCCCCAGGGGGTCTCCAAGAGACCCAGTACTTC. Translated: CSPPGGLQETQYF.

The chain links TRBV15 to TRBJ1-1, with D perhaps matching TRBD1 (6 bases). In germline, CDR1 is LNHNV, CDR2 YYDKDF (reference sequence). The V end was cut by 0 bases, the J end by 5 bases, with 19 bases between. This CDR3 has 17 amino acids. The CDR3 bases are TGTGCCACCAGCAGAGATCTACAGGGTCTGGGGAGTACTGAAGCTTTCTTT. Protein: CATSRDLQGLGSTEAFF.

This clone came up a few times. This sequence joins TRBV10-3 and TRBJ2-7; TRBD2 aligns across 7 bases. The CDR3 sequence is 15 residues long. Germline V gene lookup returns CDR1 ENHRY and CDR2 SYGVKD. The V and J ends lost 6 bases and 0 bases, in that order; junction bases with no gene match: 8. CDR3 sequence: CAIRGVASGSYEQYF. CDR3 nucleotide sequence: TGTGCCATCAGAGGCGTGGCTAGCGGCTCCTACGAGCAGTACTTC.

This sequence joins TRBV18 and TRBJ1-2; D may be TRBD1 (5 bases). V was cut by 0 bases and J by 3 bases, with 14 bases left in between. The CDR3 contains 16 residues. Germline CDR1 KGHSH, CDR2 LQKENI. CDR3 nucleotides: TGTGCCAGCTCACCACCGTCCATAAAACAGGACTATGGCTACACCTTC. It is translated as CASSPPSIKQDYGYTF. Full variable domain (outside the CDR3, taken from reference TRBV18 and TRBJ1-2): NAGVMQNPRHLVRRRGQEARLRCSPMKGHSHVYWYRQLPEEGLKFMVYLQKENIIDESGMPKERFSAEFPKEGPSILRIQQVVRGDSAAYFCASSPPSIKQDYGYTFGSGTRLTVV.

This clone was observed a single time. The chain uses TRBV7-2 and TRBJ1-1; D unclear. Deletions cut 7 bases from V and 5 bases from J, with 14 bases between. The V gene's germline CDR1 is SGHTA and CDR2 FQGNSA. The CDR3 loop spans 13 amino acids. The CDR3 DNA sequence: TGTGCCAGCAATACACAGAGAAGTACTGAAGCTTTCTTT. Translating it yields CASNTQRSTEAFF.

The V and J genes are TRBV7-9 and TRBJ2-3; 11 bases agree with TRBD2. Germline CDR1 SEHNR, CDR2 FQNEAQ (reference sequence). The length of the CDR3 is 17 residues. Trimming cost V 5 bases and J 6 bases; bases outside gene matches: 13. Written as DNA, the CDR3 is TGTGCCAGCAGCCCCCGTCCTAGCGGGAGGTTTGAGGATACGCAGTATTTT. The encoded protein is CASSPRPSGRFEDTQYF. Looking up the rest from reference TRBV7-9 and TRBJ2-3 gives the full variable domain: DTGVSQNPRHKITKRGQNVTFRCDPISEHNRLYWYRQTLGQGPEFLTYFQNEAQLEKSRLLSDRFSAERPKGSFSTLEIQRTEQGDSAMYLCASSPRPSGRFEDTQYFGPGTRLTVL.